These 13 T cell receptor beta chains were sequenced from one sample in a study of neurological immune-mediated disorders. TCRdb re-called the 5' RACE reads through MiXCR, storing one row per CDR3 protein. The data contain tens of thousands of distinct CDR3 sequences, 3% to 4% of them singletons. The specimen was PBMCs. Receptor source: a woman younger than 45 with multiple sclerosis.

This clonotype was found many times. The V gene is TRBV20-1, the J gene TRBJ1-3; possible D gene TRBD1, 5 bases. CDR1 DFQATT and CDR2 SNEGSKA come from the germline V gene (reference sequence). Trimming stripped 5 bases from V and 2 bases from J, with 10 bases between. CDR3 length: 13 amino acids. The CDR3 region is CSAFGGTGNTIYF. DNA for the CDR3: TGCAGTGCTTTCGGGGGGACTGGAAACACCATATATTTT.

There are many counts of this clonotype. The chain links TRBV7-9 to TRBJ2-7; D may be TRBD1 or TRBD2 (5 bases each). CDR1 SEHNR and CDR2 FQNEAQ come from the germline V gene (reference sequence). There are 16 residues in the CDR3. V dropped 2 bases and J dropped 0 bases, with 14 bases sitting between them. This CDR3 reads CASSLSSGANSYEQYF. In DNA, the CDR3 is TGTGCCAGCAGCTTATCATCCGGGGCAAACTCCTACGAGCAGTACTTC.

This clonotype was recorded many times. The chain couples TRBV3-1 to TRBJ2-1; D ambiguous. Trimming took 1 base from V and 9 from J, leaving 10 bases between them. The germline gives CDR1 LGHDT, CDR2 YNNKEL (reference sequence). This CDR3 has 13 amino acids. The CDR3 spells CASSQGGPGEQFF. The DNA of the CDR3 is TGTGCCAGCAGCCAAGGAGGACCTGGTGAGCAGTTCTTC.

V is TRBV10-3 and J is TRBJ1-6; D is unclear. The CDR3 length is 13 residues. Germline-derived CDR1 and CDR2 are ENHRY and SYGVKD. V was cut by 3 bases and J by 5 bases, with 5 bases left in between. In DNA, the CDR3 is TGTGCCATCAGTGATTCGAATAATTCACCCCTCCACTTT. Its protein is CAISDSNNSPLHF.

The CDR3 sequence is CASSPAPSGANVLTF. The CDR3 region has the DNA TGTGCCAGCAGCCCGGCCCCTTCTGGGGCCAACGTCCTGACTTTC. The V and J genes are TRBV7-7 and TRBJ2-6; D unclear. Germline V gene data show CDR1 as SSHAT and CDR2 as FNYEAQ (reference sequence). CDR3 length equals 15 residues. Trimming took off 5 bases at V and 1 base at J, with 9 bases between the two ends.

This clonotype has at least ten counts. The rearrangement uses TRBV12-3 or TRBV12-4 and TRBJ2-3, with D uncertain. The CDR3 runs 15 residues. Trimming removed 1 base at V and 5 bases at J, with 13 bases between. The CDR3 nucleotides read TGTGCCAGCAGTTTAGACGGGTTTGGTGGAGATACGCAGTATTTT. This translates into CASSLDGFGGDTQYF.

This clonotype has a count of ten or more. This chain connects TRBV4-1 to TRBJ1-6; the D gene is possibly TRBD1 (5 bases). This CDR3 is built from 15 residues. V dropped 2 bases and J dropped 13 bases, with 18 bases sitting between them. The germline CDR1 and CDR2 sequences are MGHRA and YSYEKL. CDR3 region: CASSQPWGLPNPLHF. The CDR3, as DNA: TGCGCCAGCAGCCAACCATGGGGACTCCCGAACCCCCTCCACTTT.

The table lists this clonotype with many counts. The V gene is TRBV7-8, the J gene TRBJ2-7; D is undetermined. From germline, CDR1 is SGHVS and CDR2 FQNEAQ. The CDR3 loop spans 13 amino acids. V lost 1 base and J 3 bases, leaving 7 bases between the germline ends. Here the CDR3 reads CASSLGTNYEQYF. The DNA of the CDR3 is TGTGCCAGCAGCTTAGGCACGAACTACGAGCAGTACTTC.

In its sample, this clonotype was seen many times. The V and J genes are TRBV7-2 and TRBJ2-5; 8 positions agree with TRBD2. Germline lookup yields CDR1 SGHTA and CDR2 FQGNSA. There are 14 residues in the CDR3. The V and J ends lost 3 bases and 6 bases, in that order; junction bases with no gene match: 6. CDR3 residues: CASSFGGRSQTQYF. CDR3 sequence (DNA): TGTGCCAGCAGCTTCGGCGGGAGGTCGCAGACCCAGTACTTC.

This clonotype was counted at least ten times. The chain joins TRBV25-1 to TRBJ1-1; D remains unclear. The CDR3 totals 14 residues. The V end was cut by 1 base, the J end by 1 base, with 7 bases between. Per the germline V gene, CDR1 is MGHDK and CDR2 is SYGVNS. As DNA, the CDR3 is TGTGCCAGCAGTGAATGGAAAGCGAACACTGAAGCTTTCTTT. Residues: CASSEWKANTEAFF. Drawing the rest from reference TRBV25-1 and TRBJ1-1, the complete variable domain is EADIYQTPRYLVIGTGKKITLECSQTMGHDKMYWYQQDPGMELHLIHYSYGVNSTEKGDLSSESTVSRIRTEHFPLTLESARPSHTSQYLCASSEWKANTEAFFGQGTRLTVV.

This clonotype was seen ten or more times. The J gene is TRBJ2-1, the V gene TRBV5-1; no reliable D call. Deletions cut 0 bases from V and 3 bases from J, with 10 bases between. CDR3 length equals 15 residues. Germline loops: CDR1 SGHRS, CDR2 YFSETQ. The CDR3: CASSLENPGYNEQFF. The CDR3 DNA reads TGCGCCAGCAGCTTGGAAAACCCCGGCTACAATGAGCAGTTCTTC.

This clonotype was picked up many times. The chain combines TRBV3-1 with TRBJ2-5, with 11 bases identical to TRBD1. The CDR3 has 15 amino acids. The J segment lost 5 bases and the V segment lost 4 bases, leaving 6 bases of the junction unmatched. Germline V gene sequence: CDR1 LGHDT, CDR2 YNNKEL (reference sequence). The CDR3 loop is CASSRGQGASETQYF. The CDR3 DNA follows: TGTGCCAGCAGCCGAGGACAGGGGGCTTCCGAGACCCAGTACTTC.

This clonotype was counted at least ten times. The genes are TRBV29-1 and TRBJ1-2; D ambiguous. The CDR3 spans 13 residues. The germline V gene has CDR1 SQVTM and CDR2 ANQGSEA. The germline V and J ends were trimmed by 4 bases and 4 bases, with 13 bases remaining between them. CDR3 residues: CSVAVGSPYGYTF. The DNA for the CDR3 is TGCAGCGTTGCCGTGGGCTCTCCCTATGGCTACACCTTC.